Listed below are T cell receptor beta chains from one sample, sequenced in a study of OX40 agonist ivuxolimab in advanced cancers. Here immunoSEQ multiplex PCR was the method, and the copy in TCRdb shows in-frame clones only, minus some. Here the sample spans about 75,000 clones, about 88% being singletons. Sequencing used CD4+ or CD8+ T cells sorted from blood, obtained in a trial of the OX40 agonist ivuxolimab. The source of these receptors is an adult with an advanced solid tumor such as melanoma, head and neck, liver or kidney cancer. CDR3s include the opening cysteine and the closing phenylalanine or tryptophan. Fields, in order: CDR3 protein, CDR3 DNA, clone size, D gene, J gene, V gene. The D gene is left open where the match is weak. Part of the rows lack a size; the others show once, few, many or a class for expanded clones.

CDR3aa: CAINDRGRAGGELFF
CDR3nt: TGTGCCATCAATGATCGGGGGAGGGCCGGCGGGGAGCTGTTTTTT
abundance: .
d_gene: TRBD2
j_gene: TRBJ2-2
v_gene: TRBV10-3

CDR3aa: CASIGLGNQPQHF
CDR3nt: TGTGCCAGTATCGGGTTGGGCAATCAGCCCCAGCATTTT
abundance: .
d_gene: .
j_gene: TRBJ1-5
v_gene: TRBV19

CDR3aa: CASRLSGSNEQFF
CDR3nt: TGTGCCAGCAGACTTAGCGGGAGCAATGAGCAGTTCTTC
abundance: few
d_gene: TRBD2
j_gene: TRBJ2-1
v_gene: TRBV27

CDR3aa: CASSPLDPSTDTQYF
CDR3nt: TGTGCCAGCTCACCATTAGATCCAAGCACAGATACGCAGTATTTT
abundance: .
d_gene: .
j_gene: TRBJ2-3
v_gene: TRBV18

CDR3aa: CASSLNLGLAGGTDTQYF
CDR3nt: TGCGCCAGCAGCCTGAACCTGGGACTAGCGGGGGGCACAGATACGCAGTATTTT
abundance: .
d_gene: TRBD2
j_gene: TRBJ2-3
v_gene: TRBV4-3

CDR3aa: CASSVAPHSTDTQYF
CDR3nt: TGTGCCAGCAGCGTAGCTCCCCATAGCACAGATACGCAGTATTTT
abundance: .
d_gene: .
j_gene: TRBJ2-3
v_gene: TRBV9

CDR3aa: CASGLDQGIGELFF
CDR3nt: TGTGCTAGTGGTTTGGACCAGGGGATCGGGGAGCTGTTTTTT
abundance: .
d_gene: .
j_gene: TRBJ2-2
v_gene: TRBV12-5

CDR3aa: CASKPGVLGQNQPQHF
CDR3nt: TGTGCCAGCAAACCGGGCGTCCTCGGGCAAAATCAGCCCCAGCATTTT
abundance: .
d_gene: .
j_gene: TRBJ1-5
v_gene: TRBV27

CDR3aa: CASSRGRGGETQYF
CDR3nt: TGTGCCAGCAGCCGCGGGAGAGGCGGAGAGACCCAGTACTTC
abundance: .
d_gene: TRBD2
j_gene: TRBJ2-5
v_gene: TRBV7-2

CDR3aa: CASTGGGEKLFF
CDR3nt: TGTGCCTCGACAGGGGGCGGTGAAAAACTGTTTTTT
abundance: .
d_gene: TRBD1
j_gene: TRBJ1-4
v_gene: TRBV10-3

CDR3aa: CASSSDRDGANVLTF
CDR3nt: TGTGCCAGCAGTAGTGACAGGGATGGGGCCAACGTCCTGACTTTC
abundance: .
d_gene: TRBD1
j_gene: TRBJ2-6
v_gene: TRBV7-3

CDR3aa: CASSLATRDTQYF
CDR3nt: TGTGCCAGCAGCTTAGCTACCCGTGATACGCAGTATTTT
abundance: once
d_gene: .
j_gene: TRBJ2-3
v_gene: TRBV7-7

CDR3aa: CASRPSGVVEKLFF
CDR3nt: TGTGCCAGCAGACCCTCGGGGGTTGTTGAAAAACTGTTTTTT
abundance: .
d_gene: .
j_gene: TRBJ1-4
v_gene: TRBV27

CDR3aa: CASSSPGLAGGYEQYF
CDR3nt: TGTGCCAGTAGCAGTCCGGGACTAGCGGGAGGCTACGAGCAGTACTTC
abundance: .
d_gene: TRBD2
j_gene: TRBJ2-7
v_gene: TRBV19

CDR3aa: CASSEDATGELFF
CDR3nt: TGCGCCAGCAGCGAGGACGCAACCGGGGAGCTGTTTTTT
abundance: .
d_gene: .
j_gene: TRBJ2-2
v_gene: TRBV5-1

CDR3aa: CASSRTSSSYEQYF
CDR3nt: TGCGCCAGCAGCAGGACGTCGAGCTCCTACGAGCAGTACTTC
abundance: .
d_gene: .
j_gene: TRBJ2-7
v_gene: TRBV5-1

CDR3aa: CASSPLAGGFTGELFF
CDR3nt: TGTGCCAGCAGCCCATTAGCGGGGGGGTTCACCGGGGAGCTGTTTTTT
abundance: .
d_gene: TRBD2
j_gene: TRBJ2-2
v_gene: TRBV7-2

CDR3aa: CASSLDSLTDTQYF
CDR3nt: TGCGCCAGCAGCTTGGACAGTCTCACAGATACGCAGTATTTT
abundance: .
d_gene: .
j_gene: TRBJ2-3
v_gene: TRBV5-1

CDR3aa: CASSLDVEGSTQYF
CDR3nt: TGCGCCAGCAGCTTGGACGTGGAGGGGAGTACGCAGTATTTT
abundance: .
d_gene: .
j_gene: TRBJ2-3
v_gene: TRBV5-1

CDR3aa: CAPRVRSSYNEQFF
CDR3nt: TGTGCCCCGCGAGTTAGGAGCTCCTACAATGAGCAGTTCTTC
abundance: .
d_gene: .
j_gene: TRBJ2-1
v_gene: TRBV28

CDR3aa: CASSLTWTENIQYF
CDR3nt: TGTGCCAGCAGTTTAACGTGGACAGAAAACATTCAGTACTTC
abundance: .
d_gene: .
j_gene: TRBJ2-4
v_gene: TRBV27

CDR3aa: CASSLERGLPEQYF
CDR3nt: TGTGCCAGCAGTTTAGAACGGGGGCTCCCCGAGCAGTACTTC
abundance: .
d_gene: .
j_gene: TRBJ2-7
v_gene: TRBV28

CDR3aa: CASSPPELSGLPQHF
CDR3nt: TGTGCCAGCTCGCCCCCTGAACTCTCCGGGCTGCCCCAGCATTTT
abundance: .
d_gene: .
j_gene: TRBJ1-5
v_gene: TRBV18

CDR3aa: CASSPRPPGTGNYEQYF
CDR3nt: TGTGCCAGCTCACCACGCCCACCCGGGACAGGCAACTACGAGCAGTACTTC
abundance: few
d_gene: TRBD1
j_gene: TRBJ2-7
v_gene: TRBV18

CDR3aa: CASKRAGGYQPQHF
CDR3nt: TGTGCCAGTAAGAGGGCAGGGGGTTATCAGCCCCAGCATTTT
abundance: .
d_gene: TRBD1
j_gene: TRBJ1-5
v_gene: TRBV19

CDR3aa: CAWSGDTGELFF
CDR3nt: TGTGCCTGGAGTGGCGATACCGGGGAGCTGTTTTTT
abundance: once
d_gene: .
j_gene: TRBJ2-2
v_gene: TRBV30

CDR3aa: CASSDSPGTGDHEQYF
CDR3nt: TGCGCCAGCAGTGACTCCCCCGGGACAGGGGACCACGAGCAGTACTTC
abundance: .
d_gene: TRBD1
j_gene: TRBJ2-7
v_gene: TRBV5-1

CDR3aa: CASSLLTGSGSPLHF
CDR3nt: TGTGCCAGCAGCCTCCTGACAGGGTCCGGCTCACCCCTCCACTTT
abundance: .
d_gene: TRBD1
j_gene: TRBJ1-6
v_gene: TRBV7-2

CDR3aa: CASSVQGSYNEQFF
CDR3nt: TGTGCCAGCAGCGTTCAGGGGTCCTACAATGAGCAGTTCTTC
abundance: .
d_gene: .
j_gene: TRBJ2-1
v_gene: TRBV9

CDR3aa: CASSQAALGGQIYEQYF
CDR3nt: TGTGCCAGCAGCCAAGCGGCTTTGGGGGGGCAAATTTACGAGCAGTACTTC
abundance: .
d_gene: .
j_gene: TRBJ2-7
v_gene: TRBV4-2

CDR3aa: CASSSPGGAHTEAFF
CDR3nt: TGCGCCAGCAGCTCGCCAGGGGGCGCGCACACTGAAGCTTTCTTT
abundance: .
d_gene: TRBD1
j_gene: TRBJ1-1
v_gene: TRBV5-1